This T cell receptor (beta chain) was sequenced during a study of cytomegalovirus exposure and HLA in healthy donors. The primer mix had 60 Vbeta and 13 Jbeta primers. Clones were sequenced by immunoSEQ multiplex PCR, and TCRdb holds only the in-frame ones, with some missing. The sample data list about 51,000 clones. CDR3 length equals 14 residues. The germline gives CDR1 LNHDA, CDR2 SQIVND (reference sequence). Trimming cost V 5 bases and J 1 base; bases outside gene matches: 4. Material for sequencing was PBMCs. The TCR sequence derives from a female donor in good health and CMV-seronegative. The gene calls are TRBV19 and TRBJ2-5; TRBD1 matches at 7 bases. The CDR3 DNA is TGTGCCAGTAGTCTGGACAGGATCCAAGAGACCCAGTACTTC. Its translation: CASSLDRIQETQYF.